This T cell receptor (beta chain) is drawn from a study of T cell responses to AZD1222 COVID-19 vaccine. TCRdb keeps only in-frame clones here, not all; method: immunoSEQ multiplex PCR. Of roughly 110,000 clones in the sample, under 95% were seen once. The ends were cut back, 0 bases at V and 6 bases at J, with 9 bases in the middle. The CDR3 consists of 13 residues. Germline lookup yields CDR1 SGHNT and CDR2 YYREEE (reference sequence). In this sample, this clone turned up a few times. The specimen comprised peripheral blood, sampled on day 0 of AZD1222 vaccination. This sequence was found in an adult in good health. The chain couples TRBV5-4 to TRBJ1-1; D remains unclear. The CDR3 here is CASSLGSAAEAFF. CDR3 DNA: TGTGCCAGCAGCTTGGGGTCGGCGGCTGAAGCTTTCTTT.